The subject of this entry is one T cell receptor (beta chain). The sample holds a few counts of this clone. Its antigen remains unidentified. The record has no base qualities; no much larger clone is one base away. The germline V gene (reference sequence) gives CDR1 as LNHDA and CDR2 as SQIVND. Reading from cysteine to phenylalanine, the CDR3 counts 13 amino acids. The only DNA kept is the CDR3, 39 bases in frame from the first base. Trimming at the junction amounts to 3 bases on V and 5 bases on J, and the germline ends lie 10 bases apart. The High Capacity cDNA Reverse Transcription Kit was used to reverse transcribe all of the isolated RNA, meaning that expressed TCRB transcripts were what got sequenced. Naive, central memory and regulatory T cell samples underwent deep immunoSEQ sequencing, averaging roughly 3.3 million total reads per sample. Sorted cells were lysed in RLT buffer and RNA was extracted with DNase-treated RNeasy Micro or Mini kits, depending on cell number. Each cell subset was processed on its own to prevent cross-contamination, while patient and healthy donor samples were processed together. TCRB sequences were amplified from cDNA with the immunoSEQ multiplex PCR, producing 87-bp fragments spanning the CDR3 region. Sequencing of the amplicons was performed on the Illumina HiSeq platform. Per the source publication's procedure: Synthetic template baselines were used to correct PCR bias computationally, reads within Hamming distance 2 were collapsed, and singletons that could not be merged were discarded. Reads were aligned against IMGT so that V, D and J genes, CDR3 length and insertions or deletions at six rearrangement sites could be assigned. Within each subset, clonotype counts were normalized to sorted cell number, and only after that were true diversity and Gini coefficients computed with the tcR R package. Repertoire sharing was quantified using the overlap coefficient calculated on TCRB nucleotide sequences. TCRdb mirrors the immuneACCESS table, restricted to in-frame sequences. Some clones are absent from its copies; in checked studies, under half trace to an unresolved V gene, and the reason for the others is unknown. For V, J and clone size, that table is used; D and trimming come from the DNA. Here the sample has some 360,000 clones; 9.6% occur a single time. The ten largest clones capture about 0.64% of the sample.

These data originate in a study of beta chain features in type 1 diabetes (dated by TCRdb to between 2017 and 2018). About the study as a whole: Mean age, gender distribution, total cell number and subset yield did not differ between patients and healthy donors. Across all samples, 107,917,701 sorted cells were examined, and cell number per subset correlated strongly with RNA yield. In the study, recently diagnosed type 1 diabetes patients and matched healthy donors were compared on the TCRB repertoires of their sorted circulating CD4+ T cell subsets. Regulatory and stem cell-like memory subsets were obtained from only 8 patients and roughly 8 healthy donors, while naive and central memory subsets were obtained from all 30 or so donors.

Results the study describes overall, beyond this receptor: PCR might favor shorter templates, but patient and control samples were amplified and corrected together, so any skew would affect both groups equally. The naive, central memory and regulatory TCRB repertoires appeared to resemble one another more closely among patients than among healthy donors. Type 1 diabetes patients showed a moderate but significant shortening of TCRB CDR3 length in all four CD4+ subsets. Patients with type 1 diabetes made fewer insertions and deleted more nucleotides at VDJ recombination sites, implying thymic rearrangement abnormalities. HLA sub-analyses involved small numbers of individuals, so any influence of HLA type on TCRB rearrangement remained unresolved. Sequencing cDNA rather than genomic DNA could over-represent highly expressing activated cells, although activation and CD3 levels did not differ between groups.

A single peripheral blood draw of around 100 mL on average was collected from each donor into heparinised tubes. Naive, central memory, regulatory and stem cell-like memory CD4+ T cells were sorted on a BD FACSAria II using a panel including CD45RO, CCR7, CD25, CD127, CD95 and CD27. Purity was above 98% for every sorted population. PBMCs were isolated right away by Lymphoprep density gradient centrifugation and were stained directly, without culture. To minimize batch effects, samples were stained and sorted in pairs, one healthy donor with one patient per experiment. This TCR was recovered from a man aged 30 to 45 with type 1 diabetes. Source material: central memory CD4+ T cells from blood. The chain is made from TRBV19 and TRBJ2-5; a weak D assignment points to TRBD1 (6 bases agree). Read as DNA, the sequence is TGTGCCAGTAGTATCAGGGGCTCGGAGACCCAGTACTTC. This sequence encodes CASSIRGSETQYF.